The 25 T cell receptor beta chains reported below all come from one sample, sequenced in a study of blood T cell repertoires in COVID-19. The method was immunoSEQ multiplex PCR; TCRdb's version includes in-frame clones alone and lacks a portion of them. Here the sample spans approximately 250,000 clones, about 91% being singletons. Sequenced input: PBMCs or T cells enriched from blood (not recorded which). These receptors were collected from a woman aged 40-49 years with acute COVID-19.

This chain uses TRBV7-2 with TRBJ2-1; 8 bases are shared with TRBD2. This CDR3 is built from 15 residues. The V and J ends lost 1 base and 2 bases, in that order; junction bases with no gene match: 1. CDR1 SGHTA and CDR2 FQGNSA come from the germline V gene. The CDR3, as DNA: TGTGCCAGCAGCTTAGGAGCGGGAGCCTACAATGAGCAGTTCTTC. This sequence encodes CASSLGAGAYNEQFF.

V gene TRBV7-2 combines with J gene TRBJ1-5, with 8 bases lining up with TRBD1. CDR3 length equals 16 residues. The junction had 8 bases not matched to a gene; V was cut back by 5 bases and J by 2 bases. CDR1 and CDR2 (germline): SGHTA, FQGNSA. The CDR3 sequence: CASSAQTGVGNQPQHF. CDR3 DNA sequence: TGTGCCAGCAGCGCCCAGACAGGGGTTGGCAATCAGCCCCAGCATTTT.

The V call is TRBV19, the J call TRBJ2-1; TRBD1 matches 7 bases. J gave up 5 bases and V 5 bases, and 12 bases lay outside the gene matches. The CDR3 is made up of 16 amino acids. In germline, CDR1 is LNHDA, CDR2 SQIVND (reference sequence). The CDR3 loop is CASSVHGTVKDNEQFF. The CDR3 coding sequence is TGTGCCAGTAGTGTGCACGGGACAGTCAAGGACAATGAGCAGTTCTTC.

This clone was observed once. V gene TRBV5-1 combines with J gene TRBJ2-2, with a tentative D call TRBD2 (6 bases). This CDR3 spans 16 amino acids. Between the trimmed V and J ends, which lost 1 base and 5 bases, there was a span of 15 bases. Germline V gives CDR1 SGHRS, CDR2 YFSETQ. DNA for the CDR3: TGCGCCAGCAGCTTGCATCTCGGGAGCTCGACCGGGGAGCTGTTTTTT. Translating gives CASSLHLGSSTGELFF. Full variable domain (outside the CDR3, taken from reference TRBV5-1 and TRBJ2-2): KAGVTQTPRYLIKTRGQQVTLSCSPISGHRSVSWYQQTPGQGLQFLFEYFSETQRNKGNFPGRFSGRQFSNSRSEMNVSTLELGDSALYLCASSLHLGSSTGELFFGEGSRLTVL.

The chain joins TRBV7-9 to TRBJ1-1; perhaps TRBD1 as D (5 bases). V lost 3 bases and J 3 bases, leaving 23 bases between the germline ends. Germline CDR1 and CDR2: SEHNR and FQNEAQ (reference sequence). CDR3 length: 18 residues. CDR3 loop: CASSFFLRQTNIYTEAFF. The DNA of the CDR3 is TGTGCCAGCAGCTTTTTCTTGAGACAGACGAACATCTACACTGAAGCTTTCTTT.

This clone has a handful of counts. CDR3 DNA: TGTGCCAGCAGCTGGACTAGCGGGAACTACGAGCAGTACTTC. This codes for CASSWTSGNYEQYF. V is TRBV7-2 and J is TRBJ2-7; 12 nucleotides agree with TRBD2. CDR1 is SGHTA and CDR2 is FQGNSA in the germline V gene. The CDR3 sequence is 14 residues long. Trimming removed 4 bases from V and 3 bases from J; junction bases left unmatched: 1.

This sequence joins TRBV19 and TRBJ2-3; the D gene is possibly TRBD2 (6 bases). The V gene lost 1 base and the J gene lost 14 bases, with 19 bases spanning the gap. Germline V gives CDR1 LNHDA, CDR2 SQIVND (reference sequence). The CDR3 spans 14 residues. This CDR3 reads CASSIGIRDSLSYF. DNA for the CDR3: TGTGCCAGTAGTATAGGAATTAGGGACTCCCTCTCGTATTTT.

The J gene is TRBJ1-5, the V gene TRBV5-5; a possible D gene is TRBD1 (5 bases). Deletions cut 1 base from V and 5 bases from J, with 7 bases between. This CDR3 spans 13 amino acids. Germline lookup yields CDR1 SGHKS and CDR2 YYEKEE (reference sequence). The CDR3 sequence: CASSLQGDQPQHF. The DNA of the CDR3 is TGTGCCAGCAGCTTGCAAGGGGATCAGCCCCAGCATTTT.

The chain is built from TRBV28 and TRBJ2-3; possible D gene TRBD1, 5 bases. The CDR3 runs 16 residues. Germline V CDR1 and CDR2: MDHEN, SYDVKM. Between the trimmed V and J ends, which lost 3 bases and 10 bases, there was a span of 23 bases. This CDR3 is CASSFGLRVGGAAQYF. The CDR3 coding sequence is TGTGCCAGCAGTTTCGGTTTAAGGGTAGGTGGGGCAGCGCAGTATTTT.

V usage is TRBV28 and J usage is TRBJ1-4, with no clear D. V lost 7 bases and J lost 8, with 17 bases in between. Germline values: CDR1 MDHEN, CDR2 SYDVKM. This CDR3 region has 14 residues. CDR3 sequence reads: CASTSTGATEKLFF. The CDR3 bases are TGTGCCAGCACCTCAACCGGAGCAACCGAAAAACTGTTTTTT.

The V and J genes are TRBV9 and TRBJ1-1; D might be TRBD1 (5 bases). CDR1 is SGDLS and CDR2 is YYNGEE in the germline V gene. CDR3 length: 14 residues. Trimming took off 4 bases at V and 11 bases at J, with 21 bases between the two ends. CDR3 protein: CASSPRRGPTRAFF. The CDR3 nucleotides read TGTGCCAGCAGCCCTAGGAGGGGTCCGACTCGGGCTTTCTTT.

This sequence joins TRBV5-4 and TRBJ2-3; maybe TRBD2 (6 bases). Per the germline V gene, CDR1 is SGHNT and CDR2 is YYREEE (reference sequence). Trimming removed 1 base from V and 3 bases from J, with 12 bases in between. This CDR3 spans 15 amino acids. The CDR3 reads CASSLPLGLTDTQYF. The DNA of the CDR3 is TGTGCCAGCAGCTTGCCCCTCGGACTAACAGATACGCAGTATTTT. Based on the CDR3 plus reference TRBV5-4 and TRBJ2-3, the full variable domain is ETGVTQSPTHLIKTRGQQVTLRCSSQSGHNTVSWYQQALGQGPQFIFQYYREEENGRGNFPPRFSGLQFPNYSSELNVNALELDDSALYLCASSLPLGLTDTQYFGPGTRLTVL.

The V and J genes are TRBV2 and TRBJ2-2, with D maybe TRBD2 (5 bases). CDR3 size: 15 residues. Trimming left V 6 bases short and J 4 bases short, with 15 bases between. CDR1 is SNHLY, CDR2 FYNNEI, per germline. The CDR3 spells CASSLDRRGTGELFF. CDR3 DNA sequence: TGTGCCAGCAGCTTGGACCGACGGGGCACCGGGGAGCTGTTTTTT.

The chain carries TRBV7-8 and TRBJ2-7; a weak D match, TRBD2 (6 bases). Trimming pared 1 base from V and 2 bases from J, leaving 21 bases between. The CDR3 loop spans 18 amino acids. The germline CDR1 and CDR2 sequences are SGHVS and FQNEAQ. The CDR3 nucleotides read TGTGCCAGCAGCTTAGTAGGTCGCGGGACGATCCTCACCTACGAGCAGTACGTC. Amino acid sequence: CASSLVGRGTILTYEQYV.

CDR3 amino acids: CASSPTGRSDQPQHF. For the CDR3, the DNA is TGTGCCAGCAGCCCGACAGGGAGGTCGGATCAGCCCCAGCATTTT. The genes are TRBV28 and TRBJ1-5, with TRBD1 matching over 7 bases. The CDR3 covers 15 residues. CDR1 and CDR2 from the germline V gene are MDHEN and SYDVKM. Unmatched junction bases numbered 10, after V lost 6 bases and J lost 5 bases.

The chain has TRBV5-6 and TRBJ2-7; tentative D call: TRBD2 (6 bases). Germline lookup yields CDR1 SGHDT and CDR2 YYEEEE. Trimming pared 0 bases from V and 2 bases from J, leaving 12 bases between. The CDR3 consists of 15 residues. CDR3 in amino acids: CASSLARGGTYEQYF. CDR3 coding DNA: TGTGCCAGCAGCTTGGCGCGGGGAGGTACCTACGAGCAGTACTTC. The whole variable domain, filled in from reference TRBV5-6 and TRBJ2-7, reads DAGVTQSPTHLIKTRGQQVTLRCSPKSGHDTVSWYQQALGQGPQFIFQYYEEEERQRGNFPDRFSGHQFPNYSSELNVNALLLGDSALYLCASSLARGGTYEQYFGPGTRLTVT.

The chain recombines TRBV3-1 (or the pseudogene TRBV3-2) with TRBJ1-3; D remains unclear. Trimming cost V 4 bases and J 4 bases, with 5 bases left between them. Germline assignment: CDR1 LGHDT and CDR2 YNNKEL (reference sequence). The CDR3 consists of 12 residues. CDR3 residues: CASSPQGNTIYF. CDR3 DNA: TGTGCCAGCAGCCCACAGGGAAACACCATATATTTT.

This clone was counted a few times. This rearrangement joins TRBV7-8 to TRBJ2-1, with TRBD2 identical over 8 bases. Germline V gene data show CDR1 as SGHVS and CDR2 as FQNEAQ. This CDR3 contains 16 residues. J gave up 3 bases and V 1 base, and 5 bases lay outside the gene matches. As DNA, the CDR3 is TGTGCCAGCAGCTTAGTAGCACTAGCGGTCTACAATGAGCAGTTCTTC. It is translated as CASSLVALAVYNEQFF. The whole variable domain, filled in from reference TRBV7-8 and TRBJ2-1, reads GAGVSQSPRYKVAKRGQDVALRCDPISGHVSLFWYQQALGQGPEFLTYFQNEAQLDKSGLPSDRFFAERPEGSVSTLKIQRTQQEDSAVYLCASSLVALAVYNEQFFGPGTRLTVL.

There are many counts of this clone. The chain's CDR3 is CASNPSAYEQYF. The CDR3 DNA reads as TGTGCCAGCAACCCTAGCGCCTACGAGCAGTACTTC. V usage is TRBV2 and J usage is TRBJ2-7; the D gene is possibly TRBD2 (6 bases). The V end lost 7 bases, the J end lost 2 bases, and 9 bases lay between the germline ends. Germline CDR1 reads SNHLY; CDR2 reads FYNNEI. The CDR3 is 12 amino acids.

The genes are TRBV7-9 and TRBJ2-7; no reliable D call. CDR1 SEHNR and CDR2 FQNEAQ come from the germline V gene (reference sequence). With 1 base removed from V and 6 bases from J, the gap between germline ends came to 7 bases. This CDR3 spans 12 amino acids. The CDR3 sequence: CASSLVSGEQYV. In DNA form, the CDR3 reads TGTGCCAGCAGCTTAGTTTCCGGCGAGCAGTACGTC.

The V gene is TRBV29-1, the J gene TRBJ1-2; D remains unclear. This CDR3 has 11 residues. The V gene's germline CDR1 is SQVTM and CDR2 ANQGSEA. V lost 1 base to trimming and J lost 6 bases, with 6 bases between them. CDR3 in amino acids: CSVEVRDGYTF. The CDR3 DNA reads TGCAGCGTTGAAGTACGGGATGGCTACACCTTC.

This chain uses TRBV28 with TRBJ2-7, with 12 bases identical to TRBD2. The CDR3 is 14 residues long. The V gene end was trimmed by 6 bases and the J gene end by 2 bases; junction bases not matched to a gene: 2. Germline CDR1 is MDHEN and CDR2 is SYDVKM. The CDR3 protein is CASSRLAGAYEQYF. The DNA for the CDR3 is TGTGCCAGCAGCCGACTAGCGGGGGCCTACGAGCAGTACTTC.

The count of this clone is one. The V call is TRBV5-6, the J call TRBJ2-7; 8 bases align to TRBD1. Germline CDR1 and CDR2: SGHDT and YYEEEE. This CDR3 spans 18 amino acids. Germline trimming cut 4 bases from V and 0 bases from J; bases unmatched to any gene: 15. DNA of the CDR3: TGTGCCAGCAGCCCTAGGCCGGGACAGGTCCTCATCTCCTACGAGCAGTACTTC. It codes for CASSPRPGQVLISYEQYF.

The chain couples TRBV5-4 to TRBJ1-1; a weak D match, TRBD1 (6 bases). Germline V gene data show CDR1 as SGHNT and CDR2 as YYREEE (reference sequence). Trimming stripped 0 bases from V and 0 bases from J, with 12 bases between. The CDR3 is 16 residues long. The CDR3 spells CASSLEDRPMNTEAFF. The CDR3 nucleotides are TGTGCCAGCAGCTTGGAAGACAGGCCCATGAACACTGAAGCTTTCTTT.

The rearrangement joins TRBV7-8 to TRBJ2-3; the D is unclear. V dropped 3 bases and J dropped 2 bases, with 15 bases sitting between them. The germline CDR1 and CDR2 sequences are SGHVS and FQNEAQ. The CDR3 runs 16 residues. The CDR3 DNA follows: TGTGCCAGCAGCTTCCTTTACGCGGAACCCACAGATACGCAGTATTTT. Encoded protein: CASSFLYAEPTDTQYF.